This T cell receptor beta chain was recorded in a study of cytomegalovirus exposure and HLA in healthy donors (dated by TCRdb to about 2017). In terms of the full investigation: According to an earlier analysis of 450 to 650 of the donors, about 190 million T cells yielded 90 million to 140 million unique TCR beta sequences and approximately 300 Gb of sequence data. An early release covering 550 to 650 HLA-typed donors comprised roughly 300 gigabases of sequencing data and around 86 million unique TCR sequences. Among the roughly 400 genotyped donors, roughly 80% belonged to the genetic ancestry cluster associated with self-reported Caucasian donors. The aim of the study was to test whether cataloging public T cell receptors could identify signatures of past pathogen exposure. The T cell repertoires of under 750 subjects were profiled by immunosequencing and related to cytomegalovirus serostatus. In addition to the first cohort of 666 subjects, a separate validation cohort of around 110 different subjects was used. High-throughput TCR immunosequencing, statistical association of individual TCRs with disease status, and machine learning were combined to predict cytomegalovirus infection status. To study patterns of TCR occurrence, a later analysis re-analyzed previously published TCR beta repertoires from 550 to 800 donors and added high-resolution HLA genotyping. Rather than using new phenotypic data, the later analysis identified candidate immune exposures from TCR beta sequences and from how often those sequences occurred across donors. An earlier analysis of approximately 640 of the donors applied high-throughput TCR beta sequencing to assess whether each TCR beta V gene segment acted as functional or pseudogenic. Donor age, sex, ethnicity and CMV serostatus were compiled together with the repertoire data. Genome-wide SNP genotypes for about 55% of the roughly 670 donors were used in a later genetic analysis, which treated that subset as a discovery cohort. All discovery cohort repertoires had been generated on a single sequencing platform. HLA typing covered class I and class II loci at four-digit resolution. Typing coverage differed by locus: A, B, C, DRB1 and DQB1 were typed in roughly 629-640 donors, DQA1 in 500 to 550, DPA1 in nearly 610, and DPB1 in approximately 450. Four to six DR-DQ haplotypes were handled as single units for association and clustering, since linkage in the cohort was strong. Across 300 to 500 genotyped donors of the cohort, an average of about 200,000 unique TCR beta nucleotide sequences per donor were sequenced, and roughly a sixth of those sequences were non-productive. Broader findings and caveats from the paper: Because HLA typing was missing for some donors at each locus, association tests included only the typed subset. In a later analysis, HLA-associated TCR beta chains showed more clonal expansion and lower generation probabilities than non-associated chains that were equally common. The presence/absence analyses assumed that sequencing depth was roughly uniform across donors, and that assumption may not be true. Assigning TCR associations to individual alleles was difficult when HLA alleles, especially DR and DQ, strongly co-occurred. Cytomegalovirus status was reported to be diagnosed by the classifier with high specificity and sensitivity in both the original and validation cohorts. A later genetic analysis reported fewer N-insertions in productive TCRs among donors in an Asian-associated ancestry cluster than the 666-donor mean. Linkage disequilibrium might explain the correlated functional status among segregating V segments, but an unknown experimental factor could not be ruled out. In an earlier analysis of under 600 of the donors, most TCR beta V segments were observed in productive rearrangements about 87% or about 30% of the time, broadly matching IMGT annotations. A further reported finding was that TCR beta sequences accurately predicted the HLA-A and HLA-B alleles for most subjects in the first cohort. The 87-base-pair reads could not distinguish some IMGT-functional V segments, including TRBV6-2 and TRBV6-3, so those segments were excluded. According to a later analysis, most CMV-associated TCR beta chains appeared to be HLA-restricted, and the HLA associations seemed to be driven largely by CMV exposure. For the cohort, immune exposure information was limited to CMV serostatus. The authors suggested that the approach could potentially be extended to other disease states and immunological phenotypes. A cluster of highly shared sequence variants was judged likely to represent a technical artifact of the sequencing pipeline. A later analysis found that TCR association rates varied across HLA loci, with DRB1 alleles showing the most associated TCRs and HLA-C alleles the fewest. Several of the top co-occurrence clusters appeared to be linked to parvovirus B19, influenza, CMV and Epstein-Barr virus, according to a later analysis. While some public TCRs were present in many individuals, most TCR sequences turned up only very rarely across donors. In the study, about 150 TCR beta chains were listed as associated with cytomegalovirus. Only TCR beta chains were sequenced in this cohort, and the absence of alpha or paired-chain data limited detectable features. At a false discovery rate of 0.05, a later analysis linked 15,000 to 20,000 TCR beta sequences to specific HLA alleles. A few of the identified cytomegalovirus-associated TCR beta chains were confirmed in vitro to be specific for cytomegalovirus antigens. Because counts were too low, roughly 18 rarely observed V segments, including chromosome 9 orphons, were left out of the earlier analysis of a few hundred of the donors. V-gene and J-gene trimming of TCR beta chains was associated with a missense DCLRE1C variant in a later genetic analysis, and the association was replicated in an independent cohort.

As for this clone: The antigen it recognizes is unknown. Per-base quality was not reported, and no clone a single base away is much larger than it.

In total, 500 to 700 healthy bone marrow donors made up the cohort. Cohort members were all nominally healthy when sampled, although unrecorded immune exposures were likely present. The donor was CMV seronegative and belonged to the group of around 400 seronegative cohort members. A peripheral blood sample was collected from each donor, and TCR beta sequencing was performed on peripheral blood mononuclear cells. Genomic DNA extraction from the blood cell samples was performed with the Qiagen DNeasy Blood Extraction Kit. Library construction relied on the immunoSEQ multiplex PCR assay. For the multiplex PCR, a mixture combining 60 forward primers for TCR Vbeta segments and 13 reverse primers for TCR Jbeta segments was used. Amplification of the CDR3 region of rearranged TCR beta genes was performed with a multiplex PCR assay on genomic DNA. The Illumina HiSeq System was used to sequence the amplified TCR beta libraries as 87-base-pair reads. Turning to the authors' computational methods: Across the 670 or so repertoires, a later analysis counted some 80 million unique TCR beta chains, around 10 million of which were shared by at least two donors. A nearest-neighbor algorithm error-corrected the raw reads and collapsed the reads into unique sequences, merging closely related sequences to remove PCR and sequencing errors. To assign V, D and J gene segments, CDR3 sequences were aligned to IMGT reference sequences. For a sequence to be retained, a match of at least six nucleotides was required to both a V gene segment and a J gene segment. A rearrangement was called productive if the CDR3 had no stop codons and remained in frame with V and J, and every other rearrangement was called non-productive. CDR3 was defined according to IMGT convention as the region running from the second conserved V-encoded cysteine to the conserved J-encoded phenylalanine. The earlier analysis of roughly 590 of the donors excluded sequences that lacked an unambiguous match to a single V gene segment. An earlier analysis of some 610 of the donors called V segments functional above 56.7% productive rearrangements and segregating when the between-donor standard deviation exceeded 5%. A statistical classification framework was built for diagnosing cytomegalovirus status from the catalog of TCR beta chain sequences. In a later analysis, TCR nucleotide sequences were compared against IMGT/GENE-DB human TR gene sequences so that V and J genes could be assigned. The TCRdist pipeline was used in a later analysis to assign CDR3 sequences and most-parsimonious VDJ recombination scenarios. In a later analysis, each TCR beta chain was defined by its CDR3 amino acid sequence together with its V-gene family, and reads lacking a unique V-gene family were excluded. In a later analysis, around 650 highly shared, low-generation-probability nucleotide sequences were removed to address suspected cross-contamination and a sequencing artifact. For each public chain, a later analysis derived a clonal expansion index from normalized ranks of inferred template counts within each repertoire. Generation probabilities in a later analysis came from a VDJ recombination model fitted to out-of-frame rearrangements, and those results were checked against IGoR. Hypergeometric tests were used in a later analysis to score TCR-TCR, TCR-HLA and TCR-CMV co-occurrence, with a repertoire-size bias correction applied to the TCR pairs. False discovery rates were estimated in a later analysis by permuting HLA or CMV assignments 20 times. In a later analysis, co-occurring TCRs were grouped using DBSCAN, and TCRdist sequence similarity was added for clustering within HLA-allele-positive subsets. Repertoires with fewer than 30,000 or more than 120,000 public chains were left out of co-occurrence clustering, as were about 5 repertoires with anomalous nucleotide sharing. Held by TCRdb, this immuneACCESS table contains in-frame sequences only and omits some clones. Under half of the omission traces to an unresolved V gene where checked; the cause of the rest is unknown. V and J calls and clone size are given by that table; D and trimming were obtained from the DNA. Within this sample are 95,000 to 150,000 clones, with 65% to 90% of them counted one time only. The ten top clones hold 2.1% of the sample.

Between the V and J ends, shortened by 0 bases and 5 bases respectively, the junction contains 16 bases. Via the germline V gene, CDR1 is MGHRA and CDR2 YSYEKL. The CDR3 runs 16 amino acids, cysteine and phenylalanine included. CDR3 DNA is the only sequence kept; it has 48 bases, read in frame from the first base. Sequenced sample: PBMCs. This receptor was identified in a man aged 25-45 years in good health and CMV-seronegative. This chain is built from TRBV4-1 and TRBJ1-1; the best D guess is TRBD1, with 6 bases matching. The bases are TGCGCCAGCAGCCAAGATATAGGGGGAGGGCTGACTGAAGCTTTCTTT. This codes for CASSQDIGGGLTEAFF.